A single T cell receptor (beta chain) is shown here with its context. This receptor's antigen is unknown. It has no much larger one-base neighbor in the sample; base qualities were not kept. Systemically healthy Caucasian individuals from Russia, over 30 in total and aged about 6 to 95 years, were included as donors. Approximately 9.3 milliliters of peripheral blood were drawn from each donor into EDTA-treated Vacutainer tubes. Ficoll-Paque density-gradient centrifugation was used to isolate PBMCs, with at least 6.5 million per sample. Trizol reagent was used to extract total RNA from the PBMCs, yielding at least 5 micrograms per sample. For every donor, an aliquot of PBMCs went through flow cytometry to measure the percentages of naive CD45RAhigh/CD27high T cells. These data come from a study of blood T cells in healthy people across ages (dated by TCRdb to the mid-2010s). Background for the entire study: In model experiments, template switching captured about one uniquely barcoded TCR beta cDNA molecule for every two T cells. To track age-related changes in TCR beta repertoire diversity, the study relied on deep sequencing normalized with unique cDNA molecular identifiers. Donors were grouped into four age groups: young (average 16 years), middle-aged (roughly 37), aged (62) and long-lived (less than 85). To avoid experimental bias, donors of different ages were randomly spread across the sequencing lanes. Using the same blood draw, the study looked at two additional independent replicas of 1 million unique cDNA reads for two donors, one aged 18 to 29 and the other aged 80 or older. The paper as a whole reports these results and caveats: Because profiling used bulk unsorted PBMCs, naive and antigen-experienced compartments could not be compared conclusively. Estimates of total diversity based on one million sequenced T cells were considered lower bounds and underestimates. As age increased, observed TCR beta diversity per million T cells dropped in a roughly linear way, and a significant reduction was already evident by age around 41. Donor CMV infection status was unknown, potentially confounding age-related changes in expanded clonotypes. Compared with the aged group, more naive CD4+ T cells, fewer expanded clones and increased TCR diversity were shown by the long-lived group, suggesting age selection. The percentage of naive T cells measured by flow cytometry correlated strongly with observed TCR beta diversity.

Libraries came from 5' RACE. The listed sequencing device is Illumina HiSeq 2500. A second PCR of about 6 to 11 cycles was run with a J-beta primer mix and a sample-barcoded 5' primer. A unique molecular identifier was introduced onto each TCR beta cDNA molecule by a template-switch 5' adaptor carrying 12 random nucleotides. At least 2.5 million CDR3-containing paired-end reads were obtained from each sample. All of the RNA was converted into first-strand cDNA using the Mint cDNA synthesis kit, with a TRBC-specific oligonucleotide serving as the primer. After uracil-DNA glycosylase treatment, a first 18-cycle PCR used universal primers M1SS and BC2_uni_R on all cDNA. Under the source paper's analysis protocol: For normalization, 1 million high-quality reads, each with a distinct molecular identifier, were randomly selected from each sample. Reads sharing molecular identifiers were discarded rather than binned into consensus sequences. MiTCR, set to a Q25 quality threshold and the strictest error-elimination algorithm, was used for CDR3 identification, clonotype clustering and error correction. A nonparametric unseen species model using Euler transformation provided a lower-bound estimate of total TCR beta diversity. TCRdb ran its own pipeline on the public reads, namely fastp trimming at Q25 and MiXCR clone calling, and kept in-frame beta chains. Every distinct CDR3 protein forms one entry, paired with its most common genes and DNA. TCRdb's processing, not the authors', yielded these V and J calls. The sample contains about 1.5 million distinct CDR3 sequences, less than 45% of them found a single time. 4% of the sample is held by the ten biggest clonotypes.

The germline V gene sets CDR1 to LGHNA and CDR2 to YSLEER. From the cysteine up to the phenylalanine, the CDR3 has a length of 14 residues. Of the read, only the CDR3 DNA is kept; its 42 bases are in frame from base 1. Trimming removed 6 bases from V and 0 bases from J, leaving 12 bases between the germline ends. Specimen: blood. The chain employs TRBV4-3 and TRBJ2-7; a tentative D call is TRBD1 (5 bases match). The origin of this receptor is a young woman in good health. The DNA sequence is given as TGCGCCAGCAGTCGGACACTGGACTCCTACGAGCAGTACTTC. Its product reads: CASSRTLDSYEQYF.